A selection of T cell receptor beta chains follows, all from one sample in a study of post-analysis software for immune sequencing data. TCRdb reanalysed the PCR reads using MiXCR and keeps one entry per CDR3 protein. The sample records a few hundred thousand distinct CDR3 sequences, roughly 46% being singletons. The sample taken for sequencing was blood. These receptors all come from a girl aged 10-17 years with multiple sclerosis. The CDR3 runs from the conserved cysteine through the conserved F or W. Fields, in order: V gene, J gene, CDR3 protein.

TRBV20-1	TRBJ1-5	CSASASNQPQHF
TRBV10-3	.	CAISESTSLYEQYF
TRBV4-2	TRBJ1-2	CASSQRQGRARGYTF
TRBV20-1	TRBJ1-1	CSARRRSLVNTEAFF
TRBV14	TRBJ2-1	CASSQDRLFSSYNEQFF
TRBV20-1	TRBJ1-5	CSASKGQENQPQHF
TRBV6-5	.	CASSLRTGYHEQYF
TRBV20-1	TRBJ2-3	CSAGGIGTLGWDTQYF
TRBV10-3	TRBJ2-3	CAMFSGRRTDTQYF
TRBV6-1	TRBJ2-4	CASSDVGIAKNIQYF
TRBV6-6	TRBJ2-5	CASSSGTSGAWETQYF
TRBV7-9	TRBJ1-4	CASSQGGGWDEKLFF
TRBV20-1	TRBJ2-7	CSAPQPLGRRDEQYF
TRBV20-1	TRBJ2-1	CSAGDSGSINEQFF
TRBV5-8	TRBJ2-4	CASSRQGTPEEQYF
TRBV12-3/TRBV12-4	TRBJ1-4	CASRETVNEKLFF
TRBV20-1	TRBJ2-1	CNPGLAGDNEQFF
TRBV28	TRBJ1-4	CATRGVPRKLFF
TRBV5-1	.	CASSGRGRTYEQYF
TRBV7-9	TRBJ2-3	CASSSWREATDTQYF
TRBV7-2	TRBJ2-3	CASSLVPTDTQYF
TRBV7-7	TRBJ2-5	CASSRAGVQETQYF
TRBV6-5	TRBJ1-5	CASSSNLNQPQHF
TRBV5-1	TRBJ1-5	CASGATGSSNQPQHF
TRBV7-9	TRBJ2-7	CASSPGRLRLAGADEQYF
TRBV18	TRBJ2-3	CASSPIGGTDTQYF
TRBV5-6	TRBJ1-6	CASSAQSTGISPLHF
TRBV11-2	TRBJ2-1	CASSLDWSRAYNEQFF
TRBV7-2	TRBJ2-5	CASSHGTSLEQYF
TRBV24-1	TRBJ2-5	CATSERDNQETQYF
TRBV28	TRBJ2-7	CASSLNPWRDQSYEQYF